This paragraph covers one T cell receptor beta chain sequence. This entry belongs to a study of blood T cell repertoires in COVID-19. About the research overall: Nucleic acid was either cDNA or gDNA, and it came from T cells, B-cell-depleted T cells, or PBMCs.

The repertoire was sequenced with immunoSEQ multiplex PCR; TCRdb's copy has only in-frame clones and lacks some. The table has under 150,000 clones, approximately 90% seen once. This CDR3 is built from 16 residues. Deletions cut 4 bases from V and 4 bases from J, with 17 bases between. Germline V lookup: CDR1 SGHNT, CDR2 YYREEE (reference sequence). The rearrangement uses TRBV5-4 and TRBJ2-2, with D perhaps matching TRBD2 (5 bases). The sequenced sample was peripheral blood. The origin of this receptor is a human donor in a cohort sampled during active COVID-19. This CDR3 reads CASSRTGGPSTGELFF. As DNA, the CDR3 is TGTGCCAGCAGCCGAACTGGAGGACCTAGCACCGGGGAGCTGTTTTTT.